Presented here are 18 T cell receptor beta chains from one specimen sequenced in a study of T cell responses to AZD1222 COVID-19 vaccine. The repertoire was sequenced with immunoSEQ multiplex PCR; TCRdb's copy has only in-frame clones and lacks some. In the table there are 250,000 to 300,000 clones, around 93% of which are singletons. The sequenced sample was peripheral blood, obtained 28 days after the second AZD1222 dose. These receptors all stem from an adult who received the AZD1222 COVID-19 vaccine.

V and J are TRBV2 and TRBJ2-6; no firm D call. Germline-derived CDR1 and CDR2 are SNHLY and FYNNEI. The CDR3 loop spans 18 amino acids. The V and J ends lost 6 bases and 0 bases respectively, with 18 bases between them. CDR3 residues: CASRAFFIGYSGANVLTF. The DNA of the CDR3 is TGTGCCAGCAGGGCTTTTTTTATTGGGTACTCTGGGGCCAACGTCCTGACTTTC.

The gene calls are TRBV4-1 and TRBJ1-2, with D uncertain. V was shortened by 1 base and J by 7 bases, with 4 bases between the two germline ends. This CDR3 comprises 11 residues. Germline V gene lookup returns CDR1 MGHRA and CDR2 YSYEKL. The CDR3 coding sequence is TGCGCCAGCAGCCAAGGGGGTGGCTACACCTTC. It translates to CASSQGGGYTF.

The V gene is TRBV23-1, the J gene TRBJ1-5; 10 bases are shared with TRBD1. TRBV23-1 is classed as an ORF, of uncertain function. Losses at the gene ends were 3 bases for V and 0 bases for J; bases not matched to a gene: 14. The CDR3 has 20 residues. CDR3 DNA sequence: TGCGCCAGCAGTCATTCGACCGACAGGGGGCTTTCACATAGCAATCAGCCCCAGCATTTT. Translated: CASSHSTDRGLSHSNQPQHF.

The chain recombines TRBV6-4 with TRBJ1-2, with D hard to call. Between the trimmed V and J ends, which lost 6 bases and 4 bases, there was a span of 12 bases. The CDR3 runs to 13 residues. Germline assignment: CDR1 MRHNA and CDR2 SNTAGT. The CDR3 sequence is CASRAPGTYGYTF. CDR3 bases: TGTGCCAGCAGGGCCCCGGGTACCTATGGCTACACCTTC.

The genes are TRBV7-9 and TRBJ2-1, with D tentatively TRBD2 (5 bases). From germline, CDR1 is SEHNR and CDR2 FQNEAQ (reference sequence). The CDR3 runs 13 residues. For the CDR3, the DNA is TGTGCTTCGGAGGAAAGCTCCTACAATGAGCAGTTCTTC. Protein product: CASEESSYNEQFF.

The rearrangement links TRBV10-3 to TRBJ1-1, with D possibly TRBD1 on 6 matching bases. The CDR3 sequence is 14 residues long. The V gene lost 7 bases and the J gene lost 1 base, with 13 bases spanning the gap. Per germline, CDR1 ENHRY and CDR2 SYGVKD. Here the CDR3 reads CAITRRGENTEAFF. Written as DNA, the CDR3 is TGTGCCATCACCCGAAGGGGGGAGAACACTGAAGCTTTCTTT.

This rearrangement joins TRBV28 to TRBJ1-2; 7 nucleotides line up with TRBD1. The CDR3 has 14 amino acids. Losses at the gene ends were 0 bases for V and 3 bases for J; bases not matched to a gene: 1. Germline V gives CDR1 MDHEN, CDR2 SYDVKM. CDR3 region: CASSLWQGDYGYTF. The CDR3 DNA follows: TGTGCCAGCAGTTTATGGCAGGGGGACTATGGCTACACCTTC.

The chain is built from TRBV5-1 and TRBJ1-1; possible D gene TRBD1, 6 bases. The CDR3 sequence is 13 residues long. Germline V gene sequence: CDR1 SGHRS, CDR2 YFSETQ. The V gene lost 3 bases and the J gene lost 6 bases, with 12 bases spanning the gap. The CDR3, as DNA: TGCGCCAGCAGCTCCTTCGGGGGGCCTGAAGCTTTCTTT. Residues: CASSSFGGPEAFF.

The chain employs TRBV13 and TRBJ2-1; maybe TRBD2 (7 bases). The germline V gene has CDR1 PRHDT and CDR2 FYEKMQ (reference sequence). Trimming shortened V by 1 base and J by 2 bases, and 9 bases separated the two germline ends. The CDR3 extends over 15 amino acids. CDR3 sequence: CASSLAGGAYNEQFF. CDR3 DNA sequence: TGTGCCAGCAGCTTAGCGGGGGGCGCCTACAATGAGCAGTTCTTC.

The chain combines TRBV28 with TRBJ1-2; D is perhaps TRBD1 (6 bases). CDR3 length equals 15 residues. CDR1 and CDR2 from the germline V gene are MDHEN and SYDVKM. The V and J ends lost 6 bases and 8 bases respectively, with 22 bases between them. The CDR3: CASRSPRTGGGGYTF. The CDR3 region has the DNA TGTGCCAGCAGATCTCCCCGGACGGGGGGCGGAGGCTACACCTTC.

The rearrangement joins TRBV9 to TRBJ1-5, with D unresolved. Trimming left V 3 bases short and J 7 bases short, with 14 bases between. Germline CDR1 reads SGDLS; CDR2 reads YYNGEE. The CDR3 is 14 amino acids. The CDR3 DNA follows: TGTGCCAGCAGCGCAATTGAGTCCGGGCAGCCCCAGCATTTT. Translated: CASSAIESGQPQHF. The complete variable domain, with remaining parts taken from reference TRBV9 and TRBJ1-5, reads DSGVTQTPKHLITATGQRVTLRCSPRSGDLSVYWYQQSLDQGLQFLIQYYNGEERAKGNILERFSAQQFPDLHSELNLSSLELGDSALYFCASSAIESGQPQHFGDGTRLSIL.

J is TRBJ2-7 and V is TRBV7-8; tentative D call: TRBD1 (6 bases). CDR3 size: 15 residues. Trimming removed 3 bases from V and 1 base from J, with 13 bases in between. Germline CDR1 is SGHVS and CDR2 is FQNEAQ. CDR3 amino acids: CASSFVPDRSYEQYF. The DNA of the CDR3 is TGTGCCAGCAGCTTTGTCCCAGACAGGTCCTACGAGCAGTACTTC. The variable domain in full, with the rest retrieved from reference TRBV7-8 and TRBJ2-7, is GAGVSQSPRYKVAKRGQDVALRCDPISGHVSLFWYQQALGQGPEFLTYFQNEAQLDKSGLPSDRFFAERPEGSVSTLKIQRTQQEDSAVYLCASSFVPDRSYEQYFGPGTRLTVT.

V gene TRBV27 combines with J gene TRBJ1-2, with 7 bases that match TRBD1. With 5 bases clipped from V and 0 bases from J, the junction kept 12 bases outside the gene matches. CDR1 MNHEY and CDR2 SMNVEV come from the germline V gene (reference sequence). This CDR3 comprises 17 residues. In DNA, the CDR3 is TGTGCCAGCAGTCCCTGGACAGGAGCCACCACTAACTATGGCTACACCTTC. It specifies CASSPWTGATTNYGYTF.

The V gene is TRBV29-1, the J gene TRBJ2-4; possibly TRBD1 for D (7 bases). Trimming removed 3 bases at V and 2 bases at J, with 20 bases between. The CDR3 runs 17 residues. The V gene's germline CDR1 is SQVTM and CDR2 ANQGSEA. CDR3 sequence (DNA): TGCAGCGTTGAGGAAAGCAGGGGGGTAATATCCAAAAACATTCAGTACTTC. As protein: CSVEESRGVISKNIQYF.

The J gene is TRBJ2-7, the V gene TRBV3-1 (or the pseudogene TRBV3-2); D unresolved. The CDR3 spans 15 residues. The V end lost 3 bases, the J end lost 0 bases, and 12 bases lay between the germline ends. Germline assignment: CDR1 LGHDT and CDR2 YNNKEL (reference sequence). The CDR3 nucleotides read TGTGCCAGCAGCCAGAGATGGTCGGGCTCCTACGAGCAGTACTTC. It encodes CASSQRWSGSYEQYF.

The V call is TRBV7-8, the J call TRBJ1-5, with D maybe TRBD1 (6 bases). Germline-derived CDR1 and CDR2 are SGHVS and FQNEAQ. The ends were cut back, 1 base at V and 4 bases at J, with 11 bases in the middle. The CDR3 is 15 amino acids. CDR3 sequence (DNA): TGTGCCAGCAGCTTAGAAGGACAGTTGAATCAGCCCCAGCATTTT. Protein sequence: CASSLEGQLNQPQHF.

V gene TRBV6-5 combines with J gene TRBJ1-1, with D tentatively TRBD1 (6 bases). Germline CDR1 MNHEY, CDR2 SVGAGI. The V gene lost 4 bases and the J gene lost 4 bases, with 7 bases spanning the gap. The CDR3 has 12 amino acids. DNA for the CDR3: TGTGCCAGCAGTTCGGGGGCCACTGAAGCTTTCTTT. Translated, it gives CASSSGATEAFF.

The rearrangement uses TRBV24-1 and TRBJ2-2; D ambiguous. Germline V gene lookup returns CDR1 KGHDR and CDR2 SFDVKD. Trimming stripped 4 bases from V and 1 base from J, with 9 bases between. There are 15 residues in the CDR3. The CDR3 loop is CATSETRMNTGELFF. CDR3 nucleotide sequence: TGTGCCACCAGTGAGACTCGAATGAACACCGGGGAGCTGTTTTTT.